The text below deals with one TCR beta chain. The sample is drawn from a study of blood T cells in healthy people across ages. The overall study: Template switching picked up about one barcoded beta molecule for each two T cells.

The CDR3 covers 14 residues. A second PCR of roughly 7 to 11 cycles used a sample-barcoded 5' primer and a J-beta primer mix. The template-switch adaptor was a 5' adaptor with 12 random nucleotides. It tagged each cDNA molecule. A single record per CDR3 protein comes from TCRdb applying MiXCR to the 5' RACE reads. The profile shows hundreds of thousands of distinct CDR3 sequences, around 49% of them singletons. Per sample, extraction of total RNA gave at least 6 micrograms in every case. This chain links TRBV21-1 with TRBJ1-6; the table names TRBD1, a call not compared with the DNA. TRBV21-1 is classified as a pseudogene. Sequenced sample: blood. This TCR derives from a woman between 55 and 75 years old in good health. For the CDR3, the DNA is TGTGCCAGCAGTGCGGGACCGCAGAATTCACCCCCCCACTTT. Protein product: CASSAGPQNSPPHF.